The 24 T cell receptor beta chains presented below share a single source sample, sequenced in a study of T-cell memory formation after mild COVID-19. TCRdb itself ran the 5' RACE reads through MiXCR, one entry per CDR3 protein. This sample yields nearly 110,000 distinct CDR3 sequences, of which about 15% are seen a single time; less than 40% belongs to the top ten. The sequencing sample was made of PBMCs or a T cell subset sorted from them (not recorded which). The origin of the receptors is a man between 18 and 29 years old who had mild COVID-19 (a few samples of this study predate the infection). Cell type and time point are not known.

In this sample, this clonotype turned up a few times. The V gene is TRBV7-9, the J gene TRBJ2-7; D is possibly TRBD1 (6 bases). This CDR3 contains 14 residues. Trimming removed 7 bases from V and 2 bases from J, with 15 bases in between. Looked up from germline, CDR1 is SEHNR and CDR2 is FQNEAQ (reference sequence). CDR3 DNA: TGTGCCAGCACCCCCGGGACACAGCCCTACGAGCAGTACTTC. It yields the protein CASTPGTQPYEQYF.

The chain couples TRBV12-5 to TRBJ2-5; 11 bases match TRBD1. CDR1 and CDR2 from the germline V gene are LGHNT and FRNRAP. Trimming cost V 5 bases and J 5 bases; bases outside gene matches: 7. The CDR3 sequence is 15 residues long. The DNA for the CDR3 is TGTGCTAGTGGTACCGGGACAGGGGGAGTCGAGACCCAGTACTTC. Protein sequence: CASGTGTGGVETQYF.

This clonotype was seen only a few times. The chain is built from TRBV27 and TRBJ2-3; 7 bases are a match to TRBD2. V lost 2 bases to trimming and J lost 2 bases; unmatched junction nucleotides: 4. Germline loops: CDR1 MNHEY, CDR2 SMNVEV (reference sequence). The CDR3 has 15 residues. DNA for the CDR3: TGTGCCAGCAGTTTAAGGCTAGCGGACACAGATACGCAGTATTTT. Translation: CASSLRLADTDTQYF.

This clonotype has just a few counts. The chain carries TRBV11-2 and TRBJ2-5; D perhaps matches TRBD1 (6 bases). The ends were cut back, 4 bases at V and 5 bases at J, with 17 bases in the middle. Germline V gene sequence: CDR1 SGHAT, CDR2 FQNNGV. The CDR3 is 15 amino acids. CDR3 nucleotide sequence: TGTGCCAGCAGCTCGTTTACAGGGCTCAGGGAGACCCAGTACTTC. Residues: CASSSFTGLRETQYF.

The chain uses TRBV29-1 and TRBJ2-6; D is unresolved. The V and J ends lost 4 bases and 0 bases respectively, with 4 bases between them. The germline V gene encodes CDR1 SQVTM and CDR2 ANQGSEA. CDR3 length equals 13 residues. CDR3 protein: CSVADSGANVLTF. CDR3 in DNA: TGCAGCGTTGCAGACTCTGGGGCCAACGTCCTGACTTTC.

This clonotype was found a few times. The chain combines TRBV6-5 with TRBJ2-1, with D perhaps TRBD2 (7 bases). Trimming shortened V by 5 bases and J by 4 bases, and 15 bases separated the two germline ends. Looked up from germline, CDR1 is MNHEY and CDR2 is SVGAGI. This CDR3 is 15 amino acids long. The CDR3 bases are TGTGCCAGCAGTAGGGGGGGAACGGGGTACAATGAGCAGTTCTTC. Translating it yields CASSRGGTGYNEQFF.

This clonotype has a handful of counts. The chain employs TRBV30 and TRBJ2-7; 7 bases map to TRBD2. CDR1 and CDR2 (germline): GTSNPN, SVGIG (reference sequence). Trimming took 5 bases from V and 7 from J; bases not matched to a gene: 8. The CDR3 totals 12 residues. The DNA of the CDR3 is TGTGCCTGGGGGGATGAAGCGGGGGAGCAGTACTTC. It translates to CAWGDEAGEQYF. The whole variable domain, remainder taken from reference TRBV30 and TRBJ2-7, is SQTIHQWPATLVQPVGSPLSLECTVEGTSNPNLYWYRQAAGRGLQLLFYSVGIGQISSEVPQNLSASRPQDRQFILSSKKLLLSDSGFYLCAWGDEAGEQYFGPGTRLTVT.

The CDR3 spells CASTPQAIPSNQPQHF. CDR3 sequence (DNA): TGTGCCAGCACCCCGCAGGCGATCCCGTCCAATCAGCCCCAGCATTTT. This chain connects TRBV5-5 to TRBJ1-5, with no clear D. This CDR3 has 16 amino acids. The germline CDR1 and CDR2 sequences are SGHKS and YYEKEE (reference sequence). V lost 6 bases and J lost 3, with 19 bases in between. Full variable domain (remainder filled in from reference TRBV5-5 and TRBJ1-5): DAGVTQSPTHLIKTRGQQVTLRCSPISGHKSVSWYQQVLGQGPQFIFQYYEKEERGRGNFPDRFSARQFPNYSSELNVNALLLGDSALYLCASTPQAIPSNQPQHFGDGTRLSIL.

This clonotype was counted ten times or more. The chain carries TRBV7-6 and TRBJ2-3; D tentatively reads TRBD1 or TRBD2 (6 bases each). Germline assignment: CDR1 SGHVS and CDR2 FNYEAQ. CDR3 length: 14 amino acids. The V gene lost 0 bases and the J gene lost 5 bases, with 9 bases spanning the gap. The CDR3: CASSLAGGVDTQYF. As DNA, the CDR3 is TGTGCCAGCAGCTTAGCGGGGGGCGTAGATACGCAGTATTTT. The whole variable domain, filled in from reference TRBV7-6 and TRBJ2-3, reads GAGVSQSPRYKVTKRGQDVALRCDPISGHVSLYWYRQALGQGPEFLTYFNYEAQQDKSGLPNDRFSAERPEGSISTLTIQRTEQRDSAMYRCASSLAGGVDTQYFGPGTRLTVL.

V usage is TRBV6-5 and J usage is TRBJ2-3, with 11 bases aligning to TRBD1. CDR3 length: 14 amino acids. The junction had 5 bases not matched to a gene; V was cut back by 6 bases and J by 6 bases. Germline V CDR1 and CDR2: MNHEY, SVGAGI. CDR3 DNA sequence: TGTGCCAGCAGAGGGACAGGGGGGCGGGATACGCAGTATTTT. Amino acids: CASRGTGGRDTQYF.

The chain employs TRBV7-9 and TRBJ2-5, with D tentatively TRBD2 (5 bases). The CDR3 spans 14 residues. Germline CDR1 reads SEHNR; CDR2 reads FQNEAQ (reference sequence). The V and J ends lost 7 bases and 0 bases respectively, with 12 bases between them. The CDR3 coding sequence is TGTGCCAGCACCCTGTCGGGGTACCAAGAGACCCAGTACTTC. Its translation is CASTLSGYQETQYF.

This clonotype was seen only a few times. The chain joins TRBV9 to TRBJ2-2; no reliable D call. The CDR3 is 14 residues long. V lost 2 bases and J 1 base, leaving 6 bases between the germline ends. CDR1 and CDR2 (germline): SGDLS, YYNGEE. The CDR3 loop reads CASSVHGNTGELFF. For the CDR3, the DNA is TGTGCCAGCAGCGTTCACGGGAACACCGGGGAGCTGTTTTTT.

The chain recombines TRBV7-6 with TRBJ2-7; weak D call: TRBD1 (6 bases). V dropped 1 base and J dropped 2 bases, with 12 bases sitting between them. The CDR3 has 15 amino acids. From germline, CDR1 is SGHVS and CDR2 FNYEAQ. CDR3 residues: CASSLEPGDTYEQYF. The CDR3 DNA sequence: TGTGCCAGCAGCTTAGAGCCAGGGGACACCTACGAGCAGTACTTC.

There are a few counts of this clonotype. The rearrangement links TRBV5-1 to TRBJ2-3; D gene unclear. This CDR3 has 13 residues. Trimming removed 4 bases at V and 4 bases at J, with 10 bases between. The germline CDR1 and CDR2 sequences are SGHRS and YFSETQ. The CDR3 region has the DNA TGCGCCAGCAGCCAAGGTAATCCAGATACGCAGTATTTT. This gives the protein CASSQGNPDTQYF.

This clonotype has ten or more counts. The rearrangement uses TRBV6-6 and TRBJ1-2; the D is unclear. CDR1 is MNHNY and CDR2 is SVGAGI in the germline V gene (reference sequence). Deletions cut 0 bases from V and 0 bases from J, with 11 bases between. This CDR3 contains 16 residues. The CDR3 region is CASSYSIGGANYGYTF. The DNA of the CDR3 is TGTGCCAGCAGTTACTCGATCGGCGGAGCTAACTATGGCTACACCTTC.

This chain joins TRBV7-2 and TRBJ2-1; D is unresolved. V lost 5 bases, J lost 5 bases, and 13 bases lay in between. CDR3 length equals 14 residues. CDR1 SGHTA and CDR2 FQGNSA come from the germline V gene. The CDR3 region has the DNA TGTGCCAGCAGCCCTAGTCGCCCTCACAATGAGCAGTTCTTC. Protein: CASSPSRPHNEQFF.

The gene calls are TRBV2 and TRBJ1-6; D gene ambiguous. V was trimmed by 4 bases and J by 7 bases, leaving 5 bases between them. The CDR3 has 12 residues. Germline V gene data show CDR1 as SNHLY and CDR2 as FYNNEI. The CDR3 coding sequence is TGTGCCAGCAGTGCGGGCAATTCACCCCTCCACTTT. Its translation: CASSAGNSPLHF. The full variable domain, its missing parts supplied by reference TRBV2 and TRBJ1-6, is EPEVTQTPSHQVTQMGQEVILRCVPISNHLYFYWYRQILGQKVEFLVSFYNNEISEKSEIFDDQFSVERPDGSNFTLKIRSTKLEDSAMYFCASSAGNSPLHFGNGTRLTVT.

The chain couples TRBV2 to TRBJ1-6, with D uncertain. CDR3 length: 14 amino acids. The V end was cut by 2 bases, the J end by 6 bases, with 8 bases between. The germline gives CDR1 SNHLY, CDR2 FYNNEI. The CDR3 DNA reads TGTGCCAGCAGTGAATCTGGTTTTAATTCACCCCTCCACTTT. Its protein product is CASSESGFNSPLHF. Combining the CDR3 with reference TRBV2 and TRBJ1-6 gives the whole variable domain EPEVTQTPSHQVTQMGQEVILRCVPISNHLYFYWYRQILGQKVEFLVSFYNNEISEKSEIFDDQFSVERPDGSNFTLKIRSTKLEDSAMYFCASSESGFNSPLHFGNGTRLTVT.

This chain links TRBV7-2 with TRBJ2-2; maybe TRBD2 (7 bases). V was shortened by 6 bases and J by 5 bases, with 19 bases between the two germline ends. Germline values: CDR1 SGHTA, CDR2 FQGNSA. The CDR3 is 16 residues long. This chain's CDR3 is CASRGSRGAVTGELFF. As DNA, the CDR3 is TGTGCCAGCAGGGGGTCCCGGGGGGCCGTAACCGGGGAGCTGTTTTTT. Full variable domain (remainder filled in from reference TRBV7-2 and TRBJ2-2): GAGVSQSPSNKVTEKGKDVELRCDPISGHTALYWYRQSLGQGLEFLIYFQGNSAPDKSGLPSDRFSAERTGGSVSTLTIQRTQQEDSAVYLCASRGSRGAVTGELFFGEGSRLTVL.

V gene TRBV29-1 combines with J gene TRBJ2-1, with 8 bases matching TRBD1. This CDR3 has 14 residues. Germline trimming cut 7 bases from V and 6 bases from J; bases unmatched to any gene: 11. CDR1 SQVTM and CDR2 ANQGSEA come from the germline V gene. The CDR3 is CSGADRVASNEQFF. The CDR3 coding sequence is TGCAGCGGGGCGGACAGGGTCGCAAGCAATGAGCAGTTCTTC.

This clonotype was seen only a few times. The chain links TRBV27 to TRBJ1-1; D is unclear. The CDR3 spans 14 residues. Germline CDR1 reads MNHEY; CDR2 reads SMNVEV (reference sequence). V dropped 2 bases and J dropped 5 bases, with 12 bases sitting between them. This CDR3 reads CASSLVSRGTEAFF. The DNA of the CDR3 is TGTGCCAGCAGTTTAGTATCGCGGGGAACTGAAGCTTTCTTT.

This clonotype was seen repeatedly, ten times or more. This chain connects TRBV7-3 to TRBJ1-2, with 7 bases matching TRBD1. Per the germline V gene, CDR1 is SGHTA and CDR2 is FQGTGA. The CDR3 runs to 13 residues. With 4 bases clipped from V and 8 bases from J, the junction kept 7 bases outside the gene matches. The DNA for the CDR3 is TGTGCCAGCAGCTCCCAGACAGGGCAGGGCTACACCTTC. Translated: CASSSQTGQGYTF.

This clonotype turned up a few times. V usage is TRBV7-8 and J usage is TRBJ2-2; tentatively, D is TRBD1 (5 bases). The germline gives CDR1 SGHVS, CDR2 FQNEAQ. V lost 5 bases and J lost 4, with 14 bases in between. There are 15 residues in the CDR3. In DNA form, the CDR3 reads TGTGCCAGCAGCGTTACAGGCCCGAGCACCGGGGAGCTGTTTTTT. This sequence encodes CASSVTGPSTGELFF.

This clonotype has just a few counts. For the CDR3, the DNA is TGTGCCAGCAGCGCCTCCCCCGGGGGACAGGGCTACAATGAGCAGTTCTTC. Residues: CASSASPGGQGYNEQFF. V is TRBV9 and J is TRBJ2-1; TRBD1 aligns across 9 bases. The V gene's germline CDR1 is SGDLS and CDR2 YYNGEE. This CDR3 spans 17 amino acids. V trimming: 3 bases; J trimming: 3 bases; junction bases outside the gene matches: 10.